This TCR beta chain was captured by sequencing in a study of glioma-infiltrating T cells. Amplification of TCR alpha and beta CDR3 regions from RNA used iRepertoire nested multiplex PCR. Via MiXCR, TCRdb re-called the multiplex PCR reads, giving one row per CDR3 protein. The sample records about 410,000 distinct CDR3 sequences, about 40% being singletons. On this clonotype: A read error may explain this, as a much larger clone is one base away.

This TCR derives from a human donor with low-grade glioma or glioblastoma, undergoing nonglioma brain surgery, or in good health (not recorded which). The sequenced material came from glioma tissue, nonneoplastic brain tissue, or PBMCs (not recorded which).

Written as DNA, the CDR3 is TGTGACAGCAGCTTAGCGTATCAGGGAAGTGGCTACAATGAGCAGTTCTTC. It encodes CDSSLAYQGSGYNEQFF. The genes are TRBV7-9 and TRBJ2-1, with D perhaps being TRBD1 or TRBD2 (5 bases each). CDR3 length equals 17 residues. The germline V gene has CDR1 SEHNR and CDR2 FQNEAQ (reference sequence). The full variable domain, in which reference TRBV7-9 and TRBJ2-1 provide the parts outside the CDR3, is DTGVSQNPRHKITKRGQNVTFRCDPISEHNRLYWYRQTLGQGPEFLTYFQNEAQLEKSRLLSDRFSAERPKGSFSTLEIQRTEQGDSAMYLCDSSLAYQGSGYNEQFFGPGTRLTVL.